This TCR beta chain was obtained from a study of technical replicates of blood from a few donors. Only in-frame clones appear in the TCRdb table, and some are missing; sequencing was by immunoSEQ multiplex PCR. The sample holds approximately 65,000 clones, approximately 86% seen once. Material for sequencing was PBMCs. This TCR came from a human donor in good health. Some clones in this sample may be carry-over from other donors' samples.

CDR3 region: CASSQARGQGGTGELFF. The CDR3 DNA reads TGCGCCAGCAGCCAAGCGAGAGGACAGGGAGGCACCGGGGAGCTGTTTTTT. The chain employs TRBV4-3 and TRBJ2-2; 8 nucleotides match TRBD1. This CDR3 has 17 residues. The trim removed 1 base at V and 4 bases at J, leaving 8 bases unmatched. Germline V CDR1 and CDR2: LGHNA, YSLEER.